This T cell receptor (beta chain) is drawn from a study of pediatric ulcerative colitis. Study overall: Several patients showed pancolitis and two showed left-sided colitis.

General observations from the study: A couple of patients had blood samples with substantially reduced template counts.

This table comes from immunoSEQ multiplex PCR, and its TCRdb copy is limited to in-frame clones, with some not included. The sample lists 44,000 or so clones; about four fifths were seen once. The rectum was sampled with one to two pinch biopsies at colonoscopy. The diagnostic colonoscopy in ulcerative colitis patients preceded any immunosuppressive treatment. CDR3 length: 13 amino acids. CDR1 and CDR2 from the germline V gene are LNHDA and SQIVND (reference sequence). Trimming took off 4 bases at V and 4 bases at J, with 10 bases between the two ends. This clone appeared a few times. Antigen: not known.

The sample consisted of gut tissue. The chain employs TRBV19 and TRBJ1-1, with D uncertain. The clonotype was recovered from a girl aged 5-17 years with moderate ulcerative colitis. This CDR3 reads CASSTRPPTEAFF. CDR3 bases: TGTGCCAGTAGTACGCGCCCCCCCACTGAAGCTTTCTTT.